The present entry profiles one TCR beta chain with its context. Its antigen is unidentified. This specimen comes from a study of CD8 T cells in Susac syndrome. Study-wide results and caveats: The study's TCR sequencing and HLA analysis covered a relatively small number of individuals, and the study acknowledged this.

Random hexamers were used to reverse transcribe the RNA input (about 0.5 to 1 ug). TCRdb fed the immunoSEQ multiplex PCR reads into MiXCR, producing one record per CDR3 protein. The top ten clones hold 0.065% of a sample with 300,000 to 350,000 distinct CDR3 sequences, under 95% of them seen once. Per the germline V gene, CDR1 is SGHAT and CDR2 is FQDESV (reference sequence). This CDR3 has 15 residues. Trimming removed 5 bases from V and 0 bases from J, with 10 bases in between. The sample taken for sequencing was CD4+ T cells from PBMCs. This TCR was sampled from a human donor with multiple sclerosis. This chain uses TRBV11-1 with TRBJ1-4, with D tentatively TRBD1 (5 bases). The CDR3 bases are TGTGCCAGCAGCATTCAGGGATCAACTAATGAAAAACTGTTTTTT. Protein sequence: CASSIQGSTNEKLFF. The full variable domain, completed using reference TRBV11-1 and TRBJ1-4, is EAEVAQSPRYKITEKSQAVAFWCDPISGHATLYWYRQILGQGPELLVQFQDESVVDDSQLPKDRFSAERLKGVDSTLKIQPAELGDSAMYLCASSIQGSTNEKLFFGSGTQLSVL.